These 9 T cell receptor beta chains were all obtained from the same sample, sequenced in a study of cytomegalovirus exposure and HLA in healthy donors. PCR used 60 Vbeta primers and 13 Jbeta primers. The repertoire was sequenced with immunoSEQ multiplex PCR; TCRdb's copy has only in-frame clones and lacks some. The sample has 150,000 or so clones; approximately 80% are singletons. The specimen sequenced was PBMCs. Source of these receptors: a man between 45 and 60 years old in good health and CMV-seropositive.

The chain joins TRBV4-1 to TRBJ2-7; 10 nucleotides agree with TRBD1. This CDR3 contains 14 residues. CDR1 is MGHRA and CDR2 is YSYEKL in the germline V gene. J lost 5 bases, V lost 3 bases, and 4 bases had no gene match. The CDR3 DNA follows: TGCGCCAGCAGCCATCGGGACAGGGGACACGAGCAGTACTTC. Translating gives CASSHRDRGHEQYF.

This chain joins TRBV6-6 and TRBJ1-4; TRBD1 aligns across 10 bases. J was trimmed by 8 bases and V by 3 bases; bases with no gene match: 6. The V gene's germline CDR1 is MNHNY and CDR2 SVGAGI (reference sequence). CDR3 length equals 15 residues. CDR3 loop: CASSYGDRGHEKLFF. CDR3 bases: TGTGCCAGCAGTTATGGAGACAGGGGGCACGAAAAACTGTTTTTT.

About this clone: One end of the junction varies from germline; a read error may be responsible. This chain uses TRBV9 with TRBJ2-2; 9 bases match TRBD1. The CDR3 covers 15 residues. Germline lookup yields CDR1 SGDLS and CDR2 YYNGEE. The CDR3 DNA sequence: TGTGCCAACAGCGATCGGGACAGGGTTCCCGGGGAGCTGTTTTTT. It codes for CANSDRDRVPGELFF.

This chain links TRBV5-6 with TRBJ2-1, with D maybe TRBD2 (6 bases). The length of the CDR3 is 16 residues. Looked up from germline, CDR1 is SGHDT and CDR2 is YYEEEE. Trimming left V 0 bases short and J 3 bases short, with 13 bases between. Here the CDR3 reads CASSLEEWGDYNEQFF. CDR3 nucleotide sequence: TGTGCCAGCAGCTTGGAGGAGTGGGGGGACTACAATGAGCAGTTCTTC. Complete variable domain (other parts from reference TRBV5-6 and TRBJ2-1): DAGVTQSPTHLIKTRGQQVTLRCSPKSGHDTVSWYQQALGQGPQFIFQYYEEEERQRGNFPDRFSGHQFPNYSSELNVNALLLGDSALYLCASSLEEWGDYNEQFFGPGTRLTVL.

The chain links TRBV9 to TRBJ2-2, with D perhaps matching TRBD1 (6 bases). Germline CDR1 reads SGDLS; CDR2 reads YYNGEE. The CDR3 is 17 residues long. V was clipped by 1 base and J by 0 bases, with 13 bases between them. The CDR3 protein is CASSVRTASANTGELFF. CDR3 nucleotide sequence: TGTGCCAGCAGCGTACGGACAGCTTCTGCGAACACCGGGGAGCTGTTTTTT.

The gene calls are TRBV19 and TRBJ2-7; 10 bases are shared with TRBD1. The ends lost 1 base at V and 6 bases at J; junction bases unmatched: 6. The CDR3 has 15 residues. CDR1 and CDR2 from the germline V gene are LNHDA and SQIVND (reference sequence). This CDR3 reads CASSIVGTGAFEQYF. The CDR3 DNA reads as TGTGCCAGTAGTATAGTGGGGACAGGGGCTTTCGAGCAGTACTTC.

This chain connects TRBV6-1 to TRBJ1-1, with D perhaps matching TRBD1 (5 bases). Germline V gene sequence: CDR1 MNHNS, CDR2 SASEGT. CDR3 length: 17 residues. V lost 3 bases to trimming and J lost 5 bases, with 22 bases between them. CDR3 bases: TGTGCCAGCAGTGATTGGGGCGTAAAGGGCTGGGAAACTGAAGCTTTCTTT. This sequence encodes CASSDWGVKGWETEAFF.

With respect to this clone: A junction end diverges from the germline sequence, so it may reflect a read error. The chain recombines TRBV7-9 with TRBJ2-1, with 7 bases aligning to TRBD2. CDR1 and CDR2 from the germline V gene are SEHNR and FQNEAQ (reference sequence). This CDR3 has 15 amino acids. The CDR3 DNA is TGTGTCAGCAGCTTTGGGGCTAGCGGTAACAATGAGCAGTTCTTC. Amino acids: CVSSFGASGNNEQFF.

On this clone: Mismatch with germline at one junction end may stem from a read error. The chain has TRBV7-7 and TRBJ2-7; a weak D match, TRBD2 (7 bases). The CDR3 is 15 amino acids. Germline lookup yields CDR1 SSHAT and CDR2 FNYEAQ (reference sequence). Here the CDR3 DNA reads TGTGCTAGCAGCCCGAACCTAGTAAGGGGGGGCGAGCAGTACTTC. It codes for CASSPNLVRGGEQYF.